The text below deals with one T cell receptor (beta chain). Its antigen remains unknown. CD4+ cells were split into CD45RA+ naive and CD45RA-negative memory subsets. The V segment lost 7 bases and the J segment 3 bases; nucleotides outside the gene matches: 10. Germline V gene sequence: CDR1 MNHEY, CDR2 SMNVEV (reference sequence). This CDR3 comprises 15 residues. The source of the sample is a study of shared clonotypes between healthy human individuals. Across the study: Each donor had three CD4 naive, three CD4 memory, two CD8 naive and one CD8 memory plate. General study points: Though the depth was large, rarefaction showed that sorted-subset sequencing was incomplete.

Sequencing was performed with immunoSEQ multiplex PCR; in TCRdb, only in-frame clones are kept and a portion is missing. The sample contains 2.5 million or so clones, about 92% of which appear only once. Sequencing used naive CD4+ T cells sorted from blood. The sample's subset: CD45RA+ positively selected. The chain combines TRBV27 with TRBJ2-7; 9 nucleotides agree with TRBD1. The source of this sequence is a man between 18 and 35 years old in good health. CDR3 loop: CASMIGTGNFYEQYF. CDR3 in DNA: TGTGCCAGCATGATTGGGACAGGGAACTTCTACGAGCAGTACTTC.